By frequency in the sample, the clone carrying this T cell receptor (beta chain) is medium-sized. The source of the sample is a study of T cells in Graves' hyperthyroidism and ophthalmopathy. The germline V and J ends were trimmed by 3 bases and 5 bases, with 16 bases remaining between them. CDR3 size: 15 residues. Germline V gene data show CDR1 as WSHSY and CDR2 as SAAADI. RNA transcripts were the template for amplifying TCR beta CDR3 regions. The study used the HTBI primer set for a first-round RT-PCR of the TCR CDR3. TCRdb used MiXCR to reprocess the multiplex PCR reads, holding one entry per CDR3 protein. The sample includes 92,000 or so distinct CDR3 sequences, roughly 49% of them seen just once.

The sample taken for sequencing was blood. This TCR derives from a woman aged 40 to 50 with Graves' hyperthyroidism. The chain is built from TRBV10-2 and TRBJ2-5, with D perhaps TRBD2 (7 bases). This chain's CDR3 is CASSEEGGGGETQYF. CDR3 DNA sequence: TGCGCCAGCAGTGAAGAAGGGGGAGGGGGGGAGACCCAGTACTTC.